These T cell receptor beta chains were read from a single sample in a study of T cell repertoires in cytomegalovirus infection. TCRdb fed the reads into MiXCR, producing one record per CDR3 protein. The sample has more than 85,000 distinct CDR3 sequences; 16% are singletons. The sequenced material came from PBMCs. These receptors all stem from a human donor in good health (CMV status not recorded). Some clones in this sample may be carry-over from other donors' samples. CDR3s include the opening cysteine and the closing phenylalanine or tryptophan. The D gene is left open where the match is weak. Only some rows state a clone size, as once, few, many or a class for expanded clones.

D	size	J	V	DNA	CDR3
.	.	TRBJ1-6	TRBV6-2/TRBV6-3	TGTGCCAGCAGTTACTCGATGGGGGACCCATTTTCACCCCTCCACTTT	CASSYSMGDPFSPLHF
.	many	TRBJ1-2	TRBV29-1	TGCAGCGTCGAACCCCCGGGACATAGCTCTAACTATGGCTACACCTTC	CSVEPPGHSSNYGYTF
.	.	TRBJ1-3	TRBV3-1	TGTGCCAGCAGCCAAACAGGAAACACCATATATTTT	CASSQTGNTIYF
.	few	TRBJ2-1	TRBV6-5	TGTGCCAGCAGTTACGAATCGGGCAGTGGGAAGTTCTTC	CASSYESGSGKFF
.	many	TRBJ2-7	TRBV7-2	TGTGCCAGCAGCAGTCAAACCTACGAGCAGTACTTC	CASSSQTYEQYF
.	.	TRBJ2-7	TRBV7-2	TGTGCCAGCAGCGTCGGGGGATACTACGAGCAGTACTTC	CASSVGGYYEQYF
TRBD2	few	TRBJ2-1	TRBV11-3	TGTGCCAGCAGCTCCCAGTCGGGGGAGGGTAATGAGCAGTTCTTC	CASSSQSGEGNEQFF
.	.	TRBJ2-3	TRBV5-4	TGTGCCAGCCAACCGGGACTGGCCTCGGATACGCAGTATTTT	CASQPGLASDTQYF
.	many	TRBJ1-2	TRBV7-9	TGTGCCAGCAGCTTATGGCTGACAAGGTCCGAGACAAACTATGGCTACACCTTC	CASSLWLTRSETNYGYTF
.	.	TRBJ2-3	TRBV7-6	TGTGCCAGCAGCCCCCAGAGCCGCACAGATACGCAGTATTTT	CASSPQSRTDTQYF
TRBD1	few	TRBJ1-2	TRBV7-2	TGTGCCAGCAGCTCGGGACAGGTGGATGGCTACACCTTC	CASSSGQVDGYTF
TRBD2	.	TRBJ2-5	TRBV20-1	TGCAGTGCTAGAGATCCCTCGAGCGAGGGACTACAAGAGACCCAGTACTTC	CSARDPSSEGLQETQYF
TRBD1	many	TRBJ2-5	TRBV28	TGTGCCAGCAGTTTACCTTCTTTCCTCCGACAGGGACGGAGAGAGACCCAGTACTTC	CASSLPSFLRQGRRETQYF
TRBD1	many	TRBJ2-3	TRBV7-2	TGTGCCAGCAGCCCACGACAGGGGGTGGCAGATACGCAGTATTTT	CASSPRQGVADTQYF
TRBD1	.	TRBJ1-2	TRBV18	TGTCCCAGCTCACCACGCCGACAGGGGGAGGGCTACACCTTC	CPSSPRRQGEGYTF
.	few	TRBJ1-1	TRBV28	TGTGCCAGCAGATCTGCGAACACTGAAGCTTTCTTT	CASRSANTEAFF
TRBD1	many	TRBJ1-6	TRBV19	TGTGCCAGTAGTACAGGGACAGCTAATTCACCCCTCCACTTT	CASSTGTANSPLHF
TRBD1	many	TRBJ2-5	TRBV7-3	TGTGCCAGCAGCTCCGACAGGGTAGAGACCCAGTACTTC	CASSSDRVETQYF
.	many	TRBJ2-5	TRBV7-2	TGTGCCAGCAGCTTACAGGGACAACAAGAGACCCAGTACTTC	CASSLQGQQETQYF